This T cell receptor (beta chain) is drawn from a study of OX40 agonist ivuxolimab in advanced cancers. The germline gives CDR1 LNHDA, CDR2 SQIVND (reference sequence). This CDR3 comprises 14 residues. Losses at the gene ends were 11 bases for V and 8 bases for J; bases not matched to a gene: 14. This clone was recorded once. The assay was immunoSEQ multiplex PCR, and TCRdb's table has in-frame clones only and misses some. Altogether about 95,000 clones are present, about 88% being singletons, with the ten largest covering approximately 0.36%. The material sequenced was CD4+ or CD8+ T cells sorted from blood, taken in a trial of the OX40 agonist ivuxolimab. The chain links TRBV19 to TRBJ1-2; 10 bases map to TRBD1. The clonotype originates from an adult with an advanced solid tumor such as melanoma, head and neck, liver or kidney cancer. In DNA form, the CDR3 reads TGTGCCTCACAAGCGGGACAGGGGATAGGAGGCTACACCTTC. Translation: CASQAGQGIGGYTF. Drawing the rest from reference TRBV19 and TRBJ1-2, the complete variable domain is DGGITQSPKYLFRKEGQNVTLSCEQNLNHDAMYWYRQDPGQGLRLIYYSQIVNDFQKGDIAEGYSVSREKKESFPLTVTSAQKNPTAFYLCASQAGQGIGGYTFGSGTRLTVV.